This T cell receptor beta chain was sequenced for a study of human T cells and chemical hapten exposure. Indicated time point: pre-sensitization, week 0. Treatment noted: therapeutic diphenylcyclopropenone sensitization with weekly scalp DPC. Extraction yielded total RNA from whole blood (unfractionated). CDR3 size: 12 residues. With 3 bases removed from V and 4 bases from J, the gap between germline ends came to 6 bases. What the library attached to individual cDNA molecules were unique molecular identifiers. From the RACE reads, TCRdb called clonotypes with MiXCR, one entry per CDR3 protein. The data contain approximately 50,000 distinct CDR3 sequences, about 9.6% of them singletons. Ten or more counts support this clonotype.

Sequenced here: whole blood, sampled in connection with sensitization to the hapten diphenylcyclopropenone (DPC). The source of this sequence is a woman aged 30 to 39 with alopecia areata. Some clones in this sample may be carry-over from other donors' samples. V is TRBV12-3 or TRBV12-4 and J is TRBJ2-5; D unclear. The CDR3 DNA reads TGTGCCAGCAGTTTTTGGGGAGAGACCCAGTACTTC. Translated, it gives CASSFWGETQYF.